This TCR beta chain was captured by sequencing in a study of CD8 T cells in ankylosing spondylitis. Study results and limitations: Seemingly distinctive of ankylosing spondylitis blood was a TCR beta motif formed by eight highly homologous variants. The study looked at matched synovial fluid samples from ankylosing spondylitis patients. Disease-linked clones were reported to be significantly enriched there.

A quantitative 5'-RACE method, one with molecular barcodes, was used to make TCR beta libraries. Using its own MiXCR run on the 5' RACE reads, TCRdb lists one record per CDR3 protein. The sample holds around 180,000 distinct CDR3 sequences; 10% to 15% are singletons and the top ten take 11%. Details on this clonotype: Its antigen is currently unknown. Sequence at one end of the junction differs from germline and may be a read error.

Looked up from germline, CDR1 is SGHTA and CDR2 is FQGTGA. The CDR3 consists of 13 residues. What was sequenced was blood, either unsorted or a sorted T cell fraction (not recorded which). The sequence was obtained from a female donor with ankylosing spondylitis or in good health (not recorded which). The chain has TRBV7-3 and TRBJ1-1; D might be TRBD1 (5 bases). CDR3 in amino acids: CACSLTGMSEAFF. CDR3 nucleotide sequence: TGTGCCTGCAGCTTAACAGGAATGAGTGAAGCTTTCTTT.